This TCR beta chain was identified in a study of shared clonotypes between healthy human individuals. Study-level points and caveats: Generation probability values for non-shared clonotypes were lower than those for clonotypes shared by all four donors.

This clone appeared a single time. Its matching antigen is unknown. Naive CD8 isolation took CD45RO-negative cells positively selected for CCR7 and excluded terminally differentiated effector memory CD45RA+ cells. Researchers ran the assay at a deep level. Some clones are missing from TCRdb's copy, which holds only in-frame ones; the method was immunoSEQ multiplex PCR. The data show about 1,900,000 clones, over 85% seen once. V lost 8 bases and J lost 0, with 11 bases in between. The CDR3 runs 13 residues. Germline V lookup: CDR1 SEHNR, CDR2 FQNEAQ (reference sequence). Input material: naive CD8+ T cells sorted from blood. J is TRBJ2-7 and V is TRBV7-9; TRBD2 might be the D (6 bases). The source is a man aged 18 to 30 in good health. The CDR3 is CASGGLFSYEQYF. CDR3 bases: TGTGCCAGCGGGGGACTGTTCTCCTACGAGCAGTACTTC. Using reference TRBV7-9 and TRBJ2-7 for the parts outside the CDR3, the full variable domain is DTGVSQNPRHKITKRGQNVTFRCDPISEHNRLYWYRQTLGQGPEFLTYFQNEAQLEKSRLLSDRFSAERPKGSFSTLEIQRTEQGDSAMYLCASGGLFSYEQYFGPGTRLTVT.